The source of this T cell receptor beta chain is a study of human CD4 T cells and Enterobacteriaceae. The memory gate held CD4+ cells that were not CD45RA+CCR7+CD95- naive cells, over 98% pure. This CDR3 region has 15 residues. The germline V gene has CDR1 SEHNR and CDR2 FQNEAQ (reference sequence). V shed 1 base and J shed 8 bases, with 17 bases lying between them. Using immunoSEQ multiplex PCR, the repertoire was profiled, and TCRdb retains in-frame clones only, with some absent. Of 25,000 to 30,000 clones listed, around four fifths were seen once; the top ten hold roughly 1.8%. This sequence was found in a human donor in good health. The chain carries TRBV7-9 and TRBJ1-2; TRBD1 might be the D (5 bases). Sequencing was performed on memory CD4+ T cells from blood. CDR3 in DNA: TGTGCCAGCAGCTTAGTGGATTATCGGGGGGAAGGCTACACCTTC. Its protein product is CASSLVDYRGEGYTF. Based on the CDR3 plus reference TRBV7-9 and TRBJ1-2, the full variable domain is DTGVSQNPRHKITKRGQNVTFRCDPISEHNRLYWYRQTLGQGPEFLTYFQNEAQLEKSRLLSDRFSAERPKGSFSTLEIQRTEQGDSAMYLCASSLVDYRGEGYTFGSGTRLTVV.